The 18 T cell receptor beta chains below all came from one sample that was sequenced in a study of T-cell memory formation after mild COVID-19. Each CDR3 protein is one row after TCRdb ran MiXCR on the 5' RACE reads. The profile shows about 350,000 distinct CDR3 sequences, approximately 22% of them singletons. Sequenced: PBMCs or a T cell subset sorted from them (not recorded which). Receptors were obtained from a man aged 18 to 35 who had mild COVID-19 (a few samples of this study predate the infection). Cell type and time point are not known.

The chain recombines TRBV6-2 or TRBV6-3 with TRBJ1-5, with 9 bases lining up with TRBD1. The CDR3 has 14 amino acids. With 6 bases clipped from V and 4 bases from J, the junction kept 4 bases outside the gene matches. Germline CDR1 is MNHEY and CDR2 is SVGEGT. CDR3 nucleotides: TGTGCCAGCAGGTCGGGGACAGGGAATCAGCCCCAGCATTTT. Translating it yields CASRSGTGNQPQHF.

The chain links TRBV10-2 to TRBJ2-7; maybe TRBD1 (5 bases). The CDR3 sequence is 12 residues long. Trimming pared 5 bases from V and 6 bases from J, leaving 11 bases between. The germline CDR1 and CDR2 sequences are WSHSY and SAAADI. The CDR3 reads CASSIWGSEQYF. DNA for the CDR3: TGCGCCAGCAGTATTTGGGGCTCCGAGCAGTACTTC.

The rearrangement links TRBV7-9 to TRBJ2-2, with D maybe TRBD1 (5 bases). CDR3 length: 17 amino acids. The germline V gene has CDR1 SEHNR and CDR2 FQNEAQ (reference sequence). The V end lost 1 base, the J end lost 1 base, and 13 bases lay between the germline ends. CDR3 protein: CASSLVDLTENTGELFF. CDR3 DNA sequence: TGTGCCAGCAGCTTAGTTGATCTGACAGAGAACACCGGGGAGCTGTTTTTT.

This clonotype was recorded once. This chain joins TRBV7-2 and TRBJ1-3; D is unclear. V lost 3 bases to trimming and J lost 0 bases, with 9 bases between them. Germline CDR1 reads SGHTA; CDR2 reads FQGNSA. This CDR3 spans 15 amino acids. The CDR3 loop reads CASSFGGYSGNTIYF. The CDR3 coding sequence is TGTGCCAGCAGCTTTGGCGGATACTCTGGAAACACCATATATTTT.

The chain couples TRBV4-3 to TRBJ1-4; 9 bases are a match to TRBD1. The V gene's germline CDR1 is LGHNA and CDR2 YSLEER. After removal of 5 bases from V and 5 bases from J, the junction contained 9 bases not matched to a gene. The CDR3 has 16 residues. The CDR3 loop is CASSTQIGQGNEKLFF. CDR3 nucleotide sequence: TGCGCCAGCAGCACCCAGATCGGACAGGGGAATGAAAAACTGTTTTTT.

This clonotype came up a few times. The V gene is TRBV5-5, the J gene TRBJ1-5, with D unclear. Germline V gene sequence: CDR1 SGHKS, CDR2 YYEKEE (reference sequence). V lost 2 bases, J lost 2 bases, and 17 bases lay in between. The length of the CDR3 is 17 residues. CDR3 in DNA: TGTGCCAGCAGCTTCGGGCCCCGAGTCGGGGGCAATCAGCCCCAGCATTTT. Translation: CASSFGPRVGGNQPQHF. Drawing the rest from reference TRBV5-5 and TRBJ1-5, the complete variable domain is DAGVTQSPTHLIKTRGQQVTLRCSPISGHKSVSWYQQVLGQGPQFIFQYYEKEERGRGNFPDRFSARQFPNYSSELNVNALLLGDSALYLCASSFGPRVGGNQPQHFGDGTRLSIL.

The sample holds many counts of this clonotype. The chain carries TRBV7-2 and TRBJ2-1; TRBD2 aligns across 9 bases. V trimming: 0 bases; J trimming: 9 bases; junction bases outside the gene matches: 15. In germline, CDR1 is SGHTA, CDR2 FQGNSA. CDR3 length: 18 residues. CDR3 nucleotides: TGTGCCAGCAGCTTAGCGATTTTGGCGGGGGGGCTCTTTTTTGAGCAGTTCTTC. Its translation is CASSLAILAGGLFFEQFF.

This chain connects TRBV25-1 to TRBJ2-1; 9 bases line up with TRBD2. CDR3 length: 13 residues. V dropped 8 bases and J dropped 9; count of bases not matched to a gene: 8. From germline, CDR1 is MGHDK and CDR2 SYGVNS. CDR3 nucleotides: TGTGCCAGCCGCAGTAGCGGGGGCGTTGAGCAGTTCTTC. This encodes CASRSSGGVEQFF.

This clonotype was counted between two and nine times. The chain recombines TRBV5-1 with TRBJ1-5; TRBD1 agrees at 8 bases. The CDR3 contains 14 residues. The trim removed 5 bases at V and 2 bases at J, leaving 3 bases unmatched. The germline V gene has CDR1 SGHRS and CDR2 YFSETQ. The CDR3 DNA is TGCGCCAGCAGACCGGACAGGGGCAATCAGCCCCAGCATTTT. This gives the protein CASRPDRGNQPQHF. The entire variable domain, with the rest obtained from reference TRBV5-1 and TRBJ1-5, is as follows: KAGVTQTPRYLIKTRGQQVTLSCSPISGHRSVSWYQQTPGQGLQFLFEYFSETQRNKGNFPGRFSGRQFSNSRSEMNVSTLELGDSALYLCASRPDRGNQPQHFGDGTRLSIL.

In this sample, this clonotype turned up a few times. The chain joins TRBV5-1 to TRBJ1-1, with no clear D. The CDR3 is 13 residues long. V was trimmed by 4 bases and J by 5 bases, leaving 12 bases between them. CDR1 is SGHRS, CDR2 YFSETQ, per germline. CDR3: CASSPFSVTEAFF. The CDR3 DNA reads TGCGCCAGCAGCCCCTTCTCGGTGACTGAAGCTTTCTTT. The complete variable domain, with remaining parts taken from reference TRBV5-1 and TRBJ1-1, reads KAGVTQTPRYLIKTRGQQVTLSCSPISGHRSVSWYQQTPGQGLQFLFEYFSETQRNKGNFPGRFSGRQFSNSRSEMNVSTLELGDSALYLCASSPFSVTEAFFGQGTRLTVV.

This clonotype occurred a few times. The rearrangement uses TRBV27 and TRBJ1-2; 9 nucleotides align to TRBD1. Per germline, CDR1 MNHEY and CDR2 SMNVEV (reference sequence). V trimming: 8 bases; J trimming: 4 bases; junction bases outside the gene matches: 8. The CDR3 consists of 14 residues. DNA for the CDR3: TGTGCCAGCCGGGCGGGACAGGGAGTCTATGGCTACACCTTC. The encoded protein is CASRAGQGVYGYTF.

The chain combines TRBV4-1 with TRBJ2-5; TRBD2 is a possible D gene (6 bases). Trimming removed 0 bases from V and 7 bases from J, with 12 bases in between. CDR3 length equals 14 residues. CDR1 is MGHRA, CDR2 YSYEKL, per germline. The CDR3 region has the DNA TGCGCCAGCAGCCAAGAATCTGGGGGAGGGACCCAGTACTTC. Its protein product is CASSQESGGGTQYF.

This clonotype has a count of ten or more. The chain uses TRBV4-3 and TRBJ1-4; weak D call: TRBD1 (6 bases). The CDR3 is 17 residues long. V was clipped by 0 bases and J by 5 bases, with 16 bases between them. The germline V gene has CDR1 LGHNA and CDR2 YSLEER. DNA of the CDR3: TGCGCCAGCAGCCAAGAGACCCGTGGACAGTCAAATGAAAAACTGTTTTTT. Translation: CASSQETRGQSNEKLFF.

V is TRBV20-1 and J is TRBJ2-1; 7 bases map to TRBD1. The CDR3 loop spans 16 amino acids. The junction had 13 bases not matched to a gene; V was cut back by 0 bases and J by 8 bases. CDR1 and CDR2 (germline): DFQATT, SNEGSKA (reference sequence). CDR3 nucleotides: TGCAGTGCTAGAGATGACCTAGGGGGCGGATATGATGAGCAGTTCTTC. Translation gives CSARDDLGGGYDEQFF.

This clonotype was detected many times. The V and J genes are TRBV15 and TRBJ1-2; D is ambiguous. CDR3 length: 14 residues. Germline V gives CDR1 LNHNV, CDR2 YYDKDF (reference sequence). Trimming pared 0 bases from V and 6 bases from J, leaving 11 bases between. This CDR3 is CATSRDRQRHGYTF. As DNA, the CDR3 is TGTGCCACCAGCAGAGATCGCCAACGTCATGGCTACACCTTC.

This clonotype was recorded a few times. V usage is TRBV7-3 and J usage is TRBJ2-5; the D gene is possibly TRBD2 (5 bases). Trimming shortened V by 3 bases and J by 0 bases, and 8 bases separated the two germline ends. Germline CDR1 SGHTA, CDR2 FQGTGA. CDR3 length: 14 residues. Here the CDR3 reads CASSFAGNQETQYF. The CDR3 coding sequence is TGTGCCAGCAGCTTCGCCGGGAACCAAGAGACCCAGTACTTC.

This clonotype has more than one count but fewer than ten. The J gene is TRBJ2-2, the V gene TRBV12-3 or TRBV12-4; 14 bases are a match to TRBD2. CDR3 size: 16 residues. Trimming cost V 7 bases and J 9 bases; bases outside gene matches: 10. The CDR3 bases are TGTGCCAGCATCCTCCCCGGGACTAGCGGGGGAAGGGAGCTGTTTTTT. Its protein is CASILPGTSGGRELFF.

CDR3: CASSYSSWQQNTEAFF. The CDR3 nucleotides read TGTGCCAGCAGTTACTCGTCTTGGCAACAGAACACTGAAGCTTTCTTT. This chain connects TRBV6-5 to TRBJ1-1; D ambiguous. V was trimmed by 0 bases and J by 1 base, leaving 12 bases between them. The CDR3 is 16 amino acids. Germline V gene sequence: CDR1 MNHEY, CDR2 SVGAGI.